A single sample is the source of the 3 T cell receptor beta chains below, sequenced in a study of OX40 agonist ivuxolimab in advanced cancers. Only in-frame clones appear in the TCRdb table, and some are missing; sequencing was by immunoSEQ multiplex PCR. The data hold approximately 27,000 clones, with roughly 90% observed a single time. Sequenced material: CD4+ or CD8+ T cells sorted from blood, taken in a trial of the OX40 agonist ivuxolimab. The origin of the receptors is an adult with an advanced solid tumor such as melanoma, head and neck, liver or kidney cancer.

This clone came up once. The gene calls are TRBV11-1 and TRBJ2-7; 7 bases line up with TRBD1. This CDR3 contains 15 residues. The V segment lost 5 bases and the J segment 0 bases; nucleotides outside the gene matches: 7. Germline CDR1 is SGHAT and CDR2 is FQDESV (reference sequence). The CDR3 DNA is TGTGCCAGCAGCCCCCATAGGGGGCCCTCCTACGAGCAGTACTTC. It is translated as CASSPHRGPSYEQYF.

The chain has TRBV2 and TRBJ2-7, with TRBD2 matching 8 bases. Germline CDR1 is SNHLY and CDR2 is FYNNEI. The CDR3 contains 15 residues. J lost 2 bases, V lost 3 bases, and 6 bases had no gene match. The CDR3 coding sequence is TGTGCCAGCAGTGACGGAGCGGGAGCCCCCTACGAGCAGTACTTC. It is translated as CASSDGAGAPYEQYF.

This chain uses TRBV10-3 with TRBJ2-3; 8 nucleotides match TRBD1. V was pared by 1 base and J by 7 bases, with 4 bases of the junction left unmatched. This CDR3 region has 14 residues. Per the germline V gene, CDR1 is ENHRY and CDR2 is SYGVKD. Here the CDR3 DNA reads TGTGCCATCAGTGAGTGGACAGGGCGAAATACGCAGTATTTT. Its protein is CAISEWTGRNTQYF.